The 14 T cell receptor beta chains in this list originate from one sample, sequenced in a study of OX40 agonist ivuxolimab in advanced cancers. The assay was immunoSEQ multiplex PCR, and TCRdb's table has in-frame clones only and misses some. The sample holds tens of thousands of clones, roughly nine tenths seen once. The source material was CD4+ or CD8+ T cells sorted from blood, sampled in a trial of the OX40 agonist ivuxolimab. The receptors come from an adult with an advanced solid tumor such as melanoma, head and neck, liver or kidney cancer.

The chain combines TRBV6-5 with TRBJ2-1; D gene uncertain. Between the trimmed V and J ends, which lost 2 bases and 5 bases, there was a span of 1 base. CDR1 MNHEY and CDR2 SVGAGI come from the germline V gene. The CDR3 runs to 11 residues. This CDR3 is CASSYDNEQFF. DNA of the CDR3: TGTGCCAGCAGTTACGACAATGAGCAGTTCTTC.

The V call is TRBV7-9, the J call TRBJ2-5; D remains unclear. From germline, CDR1 is SEHNR and CDR2 FQNEAQ (reference sequence). The CDR3 has 15 residues. V lost 4 bases, J lost 1 base, and 13 bases lay in between. CDR3 residues: CASSSLSGPQETQYF. In DNA form, the CDR3 reads TGTGCCAGCAGCTCCCTTTCTGGCCCCCAAGAGACCCAGTACTTC.

The chain combines TRBV10-2 with TRBJ2-2, with D unresolved. The CDR3 is 13 amino acids. The germline gives CDR1 WSHSY, CDR2 SAAADI. The V end lost 5 bases, the J end lost 4 bases, and 8 bases lay between the germline ends. CDR3 protein: CASSKEPTGELFF. The CDR3 nucleotides read TGCGCCAGCAGTAAGGAACCCACCGGGGAGCTGTTTTTT.

The CDR3 DNA reads TGTGCCAGCAGCCTACAGGACAGGGTAATTCGTGGAGATACGCAGTATTTT. It encodes CASSLQDRVIRGDTQYF. This sequence joins TRBV7-9 and TRBJ2-3; 8 bases are a match to TRBD1. Trimming took 5 bases from V and 5 from J; bases not matched to a gene: 15. CDR3 size: 17 residues. In germline, CDR1 is SEHNR, CDR2 FQNEAQ (reference sequence). Full variable domain (missing parts from reference TRBV7-9 and TRBJ2-3): DTGVSQNPRHKITKRGQNVTFRCDPISEHNRLYWYRQTLGQGPEFLTYFQNEAQLEKSRLLSDRFSAERPKGSFSTLEIQRTEQGDSAMYLCASSLQDRVIRGDTQYFGPGTRLTVL.

The CDR3 sequence is CASSLGGPEAFF. The CDR3 DNA is TGTGCCAGCAGCTTAGGGGGGCCTGAAGCTTTCTTT. The gene calls are TRBV7-9 and TRBJ1-1; maybe TRBD1 (6 bases). The CDR3 covers 12 residues. V was cut by 1 base and J by 6 bases, with 6 bases left in between. Germline CDR1 reads SEHNR; CDR2 reads FQNEAQ (reference sequence).

The CDR3 nucleotides read TGTGCCAGTAGTAGGTCAGGGGAATCATCCCACGAGCAGTACTTC. Protein sequence: CASSRSGESSHEQYF. This sequence joins TRBV19 and TRBJ2-7; D is possibly TRBD1 (6 bases). This CDR3 comprises 15 residues. Trimming cost V 4 bases and J 5 bases, with 18 bases left between them. Germline loops: CDR1 LNHDA, CDR2 SQIVND (reference sequence).

This sequence joins TRBV7-9 and TRBJ2-3; 13 positions agree with TRBD2. The junction had 10 bases not matched to a gene; V was cut back by 5 bases and J by 5 bases. The CDR3 covers 17 residues. Germline loops: CDR1 SEHNR, CDR2 FQNEAQ (reference sequence). The DNA for the CDR3 is TGTGCCAGCAGCCCGTACTGGACTAGCGGGAGACAAGATACGCAGTATTTT. Protein sequence: CASSPYWTSGRQDTQYF.

This chain uses TRBV5-1 with TRBJ2-1; possibly TRBD1 for D (5 bases). The V end was cut by 4 bases, the J end by 5 bases, with 16 bases between. CDR1 is SGHRS, CDR2 YFSETQ, per germline. CDR3 length: 15 amino acids. CDR3 in amino acids: CASSPLQGLDNEQFF. The DNA for the CDR3 is TGCGCCAGCAGCCCTCTCCAGGGATTAGACAATGAGCAGTTCTTC.

The V gene is TRBV4-1, the J gene TRBJ2-5; D possibly matches TRBD1 or TRBD2 (5 bases each). The J call is doubtful: the DNA matches TRBJ2-7 better. From germline, CDR1 is MGHRA and CDR2 YSYEKL. This CDR3 is built from 16 residues. The CDR3 here is CASSQEGTFGAYEQYF. DNA of the CDR3: TGCGCCAGCAGCCAAGAGGGGACGTTCGGGGCCTACGAGCAGTACTTC.

This sequence joins TRBV29-1 and TRBJ2-1, with TRBD2 identical over 14 bases. The CDR3 is made up of 18 amino acids. Germline V CDR1 and CDR2: SQVTM, ANQGSEA. V was clipped by 7 bases and J by 8 bases; unmatched bases: 19. DNA for the CDR3: TGCAGCGCCCTAGGGTCAGAGACTAGCGGGAGGGCCTCCCATGAGCAGTTCTTC. Translating it yields CSALGSETSGRASHEQFF.

This clone occurred a few times. J is TRBJ1-2 and V is TRBV4-1; D is perhaps TRBD1 (5 bases). The CDR3 is 16 amino acids. V was cut by 1 base and J by 5 bases, with 17 bases left in between. Looked up from germline, CDR1 is MGHRA and CDR2 is YSYEKL. The CDR3 spells CASSQVIQGGPYGYTF. CDR3 coding DNA: TGCGCCAGCAGCCAAGTGATCCAGGGCGGGCCATATGGCTACACCTTC.

This chain connects TRBV19 to TRBJ1-1; D is uncertain. The CDR3 length is 13 residues. With 3 bases removed from V and 1 base from J, the gap between germline ends came to 6 bases. From germline, CDR1 is LNHDA and CDR2 SQIVND (reference sequence). The CDR3 region has the DNA TGTGCCAGTAGTATTAAGGAGAACACTGAAGCTTTCTTT. This gives the protein CASSIKENTEAFF.

The chain recombines TRBV4-3 with TRBJ2-5; the D gene is possibly TRBD2 (6 bases). The CDR3 spans 16 residues. CDR1 and CDR2 from the germline V gene are LGHNA and YSLEER. Trimming took 0 bases from V and 1 from J, leaving 12 bases between them. The CDR3 DNA follows: TGCGCCAGCAGCCAAGAGAAGGGACTGGGCCAAGAGACCCAGTACTTC. It codes for CASSQEKGLGQETQYF.

The genes are TRBV4-3 and TRBJ1-4; D not resolved. Trimming removed 1 base from V and 4 bases from J, with 7 bases in between. Germline CDR1 and CDR2: LGHNA and YSLEER. The CDR3 sequence is 14 residues long. CDR3 coding DNA: TGCGCCAGCAGCCAAGGGTCAGGTAATGAAAAACTGTTTTTT. Translation gives CASSQGSGNEKLFF.